The 26 T cell receptor beta chains below come from one sample, sequenced in a study of regulatory T cells in long-lasting Graves disease. Combining iRepertoire HTBI primers with Arm-PCR of CDR3 regions, the authors built TCR beta libraries. Each CDR3 protein gets one entry after TCRdb re-called the multiplex PCR reads with MiXCR. This table holds 200,000 to 300,000 distinct CDR3 sequences, 20% found once. Regarding time point: newly diagnosed GD, antithyroid drugs for less than 3 months. PBMCs were the source of the RNA used for TCR sequencing. The sample consisted of peripheral blood mononuclear cells (PBMCs), taken at new diagnosis, from a patient treated with antithyroid drugs. These receptors all stem from a female donor with Graves disease.

This clonotype was detected ten times or more. CDR3 nucleotide sequence: TGTGCCAGCAGCCGTGGACAGGGGGGTCGGACTGAAGCTTTCTTT. It specifies CASSRGQGGRTEAFF. This chain uses TRBV7-2 with TRBJ1-1; 10 nucleotides align to TRBD1. The CDR3 loop spans 15 amino acids. CDR1 SGHTA and CDR2 FQGNSA come from the germline V gene. V lost 5 bases, J lost 5 bases, and 8 bases stayed unmatched.

The V gene is TRBV6-1, the J gene TRBJ2-5; 11 bases map to TRBD1. Looked up from germline, CDR1 is MNHNS and CDR2 is SASEGT. The CDR3 has 18 amino acids. V shed 6 bases, J shed 5 bases, and the junction held 17 bases outside the gene matches. The CDR3 loop reads CASRVSGSRTGGLETQYF. In DNA form, the CDR3 reads TGTGCCAGCAGAGTGAGCGGGTCGCGGACAGGGGGCCTGGAGACCCAGTACTTC.

This clonotype was detected many times. This sequence joins TRBV5-6 and TRBJ2-3; no firm D call. This CDR3 region has 13 residues. Germline assignment: CDR1 SGHDT and CDR2 YYEEEE. With 1 base removed from V and 5 bases from J, the gap between germline ends came to 8 bases. The CDR3 loop is CASSLYDGDTQYF. The DNA for the CDR3 is TGTGCCAGCAGCTTGTACGATGGAGATACGCAGTATTTT.

A note on this clonotype: A read error is possible here, since a much larger clone lies one base away. The V call is TRBV20-1, the J call TRBJ2-3; D unclear. V lost 5 bases to trimming and J lost 5 bases, with 17 bases between them. Germline lookup yields CDR1 DFQATT and CDR2 SNEGSKA (reference sequence). The CDR3 runs to 14 residues. The CDR3 spells CSAETELRIDTQYF. DNA for the CDR3: TGCAGTGCTGAGACTGAGCTACGCATAGATACGCAGTATTTT.

This clonotype was seen repeatedly, ten times or more. The rearrangement uses TRBV3-1 and TRBJ1-3; perhaps TRBD1 as D (6 bases). Trimming took 0 bases from V and 2 from J, leaving 14 bases between them. The CDR3 spans 17 residues. Germline loops: CDR1 LGHDT, CDR2 YNNKEL (reference sequence). CDR3 residues: CASSQDYGTLTGNTIYF. CDR3 DNA sequence: TGTGCCAGCAGCCAAGATTACGGGACATTAACTGGAAACACCATATATTTT.

The chain uses TRBV4-1 and TRBJ1-2; D remains ambiguous. This CDR3 comprises 14 residues. With 1 base removed from V and 2 bases from J, the gap between germline ends came to 8 bases. Germline loops: CDR1 MGHRA, CDR2 YSYEKL. As DNA, the CDR3 is TGCGCCAGCAGCCAAGGATCCGGGAACTATGGCTACACCTTC. Protein: CASSQGSGNYGYTF.

To note about this clonotype: A much larger clone lies one base from this, so it may be a read error. The CDR3 loop reads CAGSLALAGASRELFF. CDR3 in DNA: TGTGCCGGCAGCTTAGCCCTAGCGGGGGCCTCTAGGGAGCTGTTTTTT. V and J are TRBV11-2 and TRBJ2-2; 10 bases fit TRBD2. This CDR3 has 16 residues. Germline-derived CDR1 and CDR2 are SGHAT and FQNNGV.

This clonotype was seen at least ten times. This chain uses TRBV28 with TRBJ2-1; the match to TRBD2 covers 13 bases. The V segment lost 5 bases and the J segment 5 bases; nucleotides outside the gene matches: 6. From germline, CDR1 is MDHEN and CDR2 SYDVKM. The CDR3 is made up of 16 amino acids. CDR3 in DNA: TGTGCCAGCAGTCCACTAGCGGGGGGGCAAGACAATGAGCAGTTCTTC. Its protein product is CASSPLAGGQDNEQFF. The entire variable domain, with the rest obtained from reference TRBV28 and TRBJ2-1, is as follows: DVKVTQSSRYLVKRTGEKVFLECVQDMDHENMFWYRQDPGLGLRLIYFSYDVKMKEKGDIPEGYSVSREKKERFSLILESASTNQTSMYLCASSPLAGGQDNEQFFGPGTRLTVL.

This clonotype was counted ten times or more. The rearrangement uses TRBV30 and TRBJ2-1; TRBD2 is a possible D gene (6 bases). The CDR3 length is 15 residues. CDR1 is GTSNPN, CDR2 SVGIG, per germline (reference sequence). V was shortened by 5 bases and J by 0 bases, with 14 bases between the two germline ends. Here the CDR3 DNA reads TGTGCCTGGGGCCGGGAGCGGAGCTCCTACAATGAGCAGTTCTTC. Its translation is CAWGRERSSYNEQFF.

This sequence joins TRBV7-9 and TRBJ1-4; D is perhaps TRBD1 (6 bases). The length of the CDR3 is 16 residues. Germline assignment: CDR1 SEHNR and CDR2 FQNEAQ (reference sequence). V was pared by 5 bases and J by 6 bases, with 19 bases between. CDR3 nucleotide sequence: TGTGCCAGCAGCCCCCGGGGGGGGGCGATTTATGAAAAACTGTTTTTT. This sequence encodes CASSPRGGAIYEKLFF.

This clonotype was seen at least ten times. The DNA for the CDR3 is TGTGCCAGCAGCCGATGGAGCGGGAGCTCCTACGAGCAGTACTTC. Its protein is CASSRWSGSSYEQYF. J is TRBJ2-7 and V is TRBV5-8, with TRBD2 identical over 8 bases. This CDR3 has 15 residues. V was clipped by 4 bases and J by 0 bases; unmatched bases: 6. Germline V gene data show CDR1 as SGHTS and CDR2 as YDEGEE.

Comment on this clonotype: A much larger clone sits a single nucleotide away, making a read error possible. This chain links TRBV15 with TRBJ1-5; D gene ambiguous. There are 12 residues in the CDR3. CDR1 and CDR2 from the germline V gene are LNHNV and YYDKDF (reference sequence). CDR3 in DNA: TGTGCCACCAGCAGAGACGGTCAGCCCCTGCATTTT. It specifies CATSRDGQPLHF. The entire variable domain, with the rest obtained from reference TRBV15 and TRBJ1-5, is as follows: DAMVIQNPRYQVTQFGKPVTLSCSQTLNHNVMYWYQQKSSQAPKLLFHYYDKDFNNEADTPDNFQSRRPNTSFCFLDIRSPGLGDTAMYLCATSRDGQPLHFGDGTRLSIL.

Ten or more counts support this clonotype. As DNA, the CDR3 is TGTGCCAGCTTCAGACAGGGCCTGTTAACCCTCCACTTT. Its translation is CASFRQGLLTLHF. This sequence joins TRBV6-2 or TRBV6-3 and TRBJ1-6; 7 positions match TRBD1. This CDR3 region has 13 residues. Germline CDR1 MNHEY, CDR2 SVGEGT. V gave up 8 bases and J gave up 14 bases; unmatched junction bases: 12.

This clonotype was picked up many times. The DNA of the CDR3 is TGTGCCAGCAGTTTATCGTTCAGGGACGAGCAGTACTTC. This encodes CASSLSFRDEQYF. This rearrangement joins TRBV27 to TRBJ2-7, with D possibly TRBD1 on 5 matching bases. V gave up 0 bases and J gave up 5 bases, with 8 bases separating them. Germline V CDR1 and CDR2: MNHEY, SMNVEV (reference sequence). CDR3 length equals 13 residues.

This clonotype was recorded at least ten times. The chain is built from TRBV7-3 and TRBJ2-3, with 10 bases fitting TRBD2. CDR1 and CDR2 from the germline V gene are SGHTA and FQGTGA. This CDR3 contains 16 residues. Trimming cost V 5 bases and J 5 bases; bases outside gene matches: 10. The CDR3 DNA reads TGTGCCAGCAGCCAGGGGAGCGGGAGGGCAGTAGATACGCAGTATTTT. This translates into CASSQGSGRAVDTQYF.

This clonotype appeared many times. A read error may account for a junction end that differs from germline. The chain is built from TRBV5-1 and TRBJ1-4; possibly TRBD1 for D (6 bases). The germline gives CDR1 SGHRS, CDR2 YFSETQ. CDR3 length equals 14 residues. This CDR3 is CASSFSGVREKLFF. As DNA, the CDR3 is TGTGCCAGCAGCTTTTCAGGGGTCCGTGAAAAACTGTTTTTT.

This chain links TRBV29-1 with TRBJ2-1; possible D gene TRBD1, 6 bases. The germline gives CDR1 SQVTM, CDR2 ANQGSEA. The V gene lost 3 bases and the J gene lost 7 bases, with 16 bases spanning the gap. The CDR3 loop spans 14 amino acids. The CDR3 bases are TGCAGCGTTGACCTCATCAGGGGTGGGAATGAGCAGTTCTTC. Translation: CSVDLIRGGNEQFF.

This clonotype was detected only once. A read error is possible here, since a much larger clone lies one base away. The chain carries TRBV7-9 and TRBJ2-7; no clear D. Germline V CDR1 and CDR2: SEHNR, FQNEAQ (reference sequence). The CDR3 consists of 14 residues. Trimming pared 1 base from V and 7 bases from J, leaving 14 bases between. CDR3 loop: CASSLGGLPSEQYF. For the CDR3, the DNA is TGTGCCAGCAGCTTAGGCGGCCTCCCTTCAGAGCAGTACTTC.

In this sample, this clonotype turned up many times. The chain recombines TRBV29-1 with TRBJ2-2; a possible D gene is TRBD2 (6 bases). Per the germline V gene, CDR1 is SQVTM and CDR2 is ANQGSEA. There are 14 residues in the CDR3. The CDR3 nucleotides are TGCAGTATCCAGGGCAGGGAGGAGACCGGGGAGCTGTTTTTT. It yields the protein CSIQGREETGELFF.

In its sample, this clonotype was seen many times. The rearrangement links TRBV28 to TRBJ2-7, with 7 nucleotides matching TRBD1. Germline V gene lookup returns CDR1 MDHEN and CDR2 SYDVKM. This CDR3 region has 14 residues. V lost 3 bases, J lost 9 bases, and 11 bases stayed unmatched. CDR3: CASSLYGTAERQYF. The CDR3 region has the DNA TGTGCCAGCAGTTTGTACGGGACAGCTGAGAGGCAGTACTTC.

This clonotype was detected ten times or more. The chain recombines TRBV10-3 with TRBJ2-7; D not certain. Germline CDR1 and CDR2: ENHRY and SYGVKD. The CDR3 spans 12 residues. Trimming shortened V by 2 bases and J by 3 bases, and 5 bases separated the two germline ends. CDR3 loop: CAISEHSYEQYF. The CDR3 nucleotides are TGTGCCATCAGTGAGCACAGCTACGAGCAGTACTTC.

As concerns this clonotype: A read error may be the cause here, since a much bigger clone is one base away. The V call is TRBV20-1, the J call TRBJ2-7; TRBD2 matches at 15 bases. This CDR3 region has 16 residues. J lost 6 bases, V lost 4 bases, and 10 bases had no gene match. Germline V gives CDR1 DFQATT, CDR2 SNEGSKA (reference sequence). The CDR3 is CSATHPGLAGGREQYF. The DNA of the CDR3 is TGCAGTGCTACTCACCCAGGACTAGCGGGAGGGCGCGAGCAGTACTTC.

This sequence joins TRBV12-3 or TRBV12-4 and TRBJ1-3, with D maybe TRBD1 (6 bases). V was shortened by 3 bases and J by 3 bases, with 15 bases between the two germline ends. The CDR3 runs 16 residues. CDR3 sequence reads: CASSLGGARHGNTIYF. The CDR3 coding sequence is TGTGCCAGCAGTTTGGGGGGGGCTAGGCATGGAAACACCATATATTTT.

This clonotype was seen at least ten times. The chain has TRBV7-8 and TRBJ1-4; no firm D call. Germline V gene lookup returns CDR1 SGHVS and CDR2 FQNEAQ. The CDR3 sequence is 13 residues long. The V end lost 5 bases, the J end lost 3 bases, and 7 bases lay between the germline ends. CDR3 bases: TGTGCCAGCAGCACAGCGGCTAATGAAAAACTGTTTTTT. Amino acid sequence: CASSTAANEKLFF.

This clonotype was picked up many times. The genes are TRBV6-1 and TRBJ1-2; D ambiguous. The CDR3 length is 13 residues. CDR1 is MNHNS and CDR2 is SASEGT in the germline V gene. The V end lost 5 bases, the J end lost 3 bases, and 10 bases lay between the germline ends. CDR3 residues: CASSRERDYGYTF. The CDR3 DNA is TGTGCCAGCAGTCGGGAGAGGGACTATGGCTACACCTTC.

The chain joins TRBV4-2 to TRBJ2-2; 8 bases map to TRBD2. This CDR3 contains 16 residues. Germline values: CDR1 LGHNA, CDR2 YNFKEQ. Trimming removed 1 base from V and 4 bases from J; junction bases left unmatched: 5. In DNA form, the CDR3 reads TGTGCCAGCAGCCAAGGCGGCGGGGGGTTCACCGGGGAGCTGTTTTTT. This codes for CASSQGGGGFTGELFF.